The 7 T cell receptor beta chains below come from one sample, sequenced in a study of cytomegalovirus exposure and HLA in healthy donors. Use of 60 Vbeta and 13 Jbeta primers characterized the PCR. Sequencing was performed with immunoSEQ multiplex PCR; in TCRdb, only in-frame clones are kept and a portion is missing. The sample lists about 110,000 clones; 70% were seen once. Sequencing input: PBMCs. The source is a man aged 25-45 years in good health and CMV-seropositive.

The chain links TRBV30 to TRBJ1-3, with D unresolved. V shed 5 bases and J shed 0 bases, with 11 bases lying between them. This CDR3 contains 14 residues. In germline, CDR1 is GTSNPN, CDR2 SVGIG (reference sequence). CDR3 bases: TGTGCCTGGGGAGGGTCAAGCTCTGGAAACACCATATATTTT. As protein: CAWGGSSSGNTIYF.

The CDR3 protein is CASSGRTGGGDYGYTF. The CDR3 DNA is TGTGCCAGCAGCGGACGGACAGGGGGCGGTGACTATGGCTACACCTTC. The V gene is TRBV7-9, the J gene TRBJ1-2, with 11 nucleotides matching TRBD1. Germline-derived CDR1 and CDR2 are SEHNR and FQNEAQ (reference sequence). This CDR3 is built from 16 residues. The V gene end was trimmed by 5 bases and the J gene end by 3 bases; junction bases not matched to a gene: 8. Combining the CDR3 with reference TRBV7-9 and TRBJ1-2 gives the whole variable domain DTGVSQNPRHKITKRGQNVTFRCDPISEHNRLYWYRQTLGQGPEFLTYFQNEAQLEKSRLLSDRFSAERPKGSFSTLEIQRTEQGDSAMYLCASSGRTGGGDYGYTFGSGTRLTVV.

The chain links TRBV6-5 to TRBJ1-6, with D unclear. The V gene's germline CDR1 is MNHEY and CDR2 SVGAGI. This CDR3 has 16 residues. Deletions cut 0 bases from V and 2 bases from J, with 8 bases between. DNA for the CDR3: TGTGCCAGCAGTTACTCGAGGGAAACCTATAATTCACCCCTCCACTTT. Its protein product is CASSYSRETYNSPLHF.

The chain joins TRBV7-9 to TRBJ1-3; D perhaps matches TRBD1 (5 bases). V was cut by 7 bases and J by 2 bases, with 15 bases left in between. Germline V gene sequence: CDR1 SEHNR, CDR2 FQNEAQ (reference sequence). This CDR3 region has 15 residues. This chain's CDR3 is CASNIRDYTGNTIYF. CDR3 DNA: TGTGCCAGCAACATCCGGGACTACACTGGAAACACCATATATTTT.

V and J are TRBV28 and TRBJ1-1, with D perhaps TRBD1 (5 bases). V lost 5 bases to trimming and J lost 3 bases, with 16 bases between them. CDR1 and CDR2 (germline): MDHEN, SYDVKM. There are 15 residues in the CDR3. The CDR3 DNA is TGTGCCAGCAGTACTGTATCCCTCAGGGACACTGAAGCTTTCTTT. Translation gives CASSTVSLRDTEAFF.

This clone came up a few times. V is TRBV7-2 and J is TRBJ1-2, with unresolved D. Germline V gives CDR1 SGHTA, CDR2 FQGNSA. V was trimmed by 1 base and J by 5 bases, leaving 14 bases between them. The CDR3 loop spans 15 amino acids. For the CDR3, the DNA is TGTGCCAGCAGCTTAGACCACGGGATTTTATATGGCTACACCTTC. This gives the protein CASSLDHGILYGYTF.

V usage is TRBV6-6 and J usage is TRBJ1-1; a weak D match, TRBD1 (5 bases). Between the trimmed V and J ends, which lost 5 bases and 7 bases, there was a span of 14 bases. CDR1 is MNHNY, CDR2 SVGAGI, per germline (reference sequence). This CDR3 comprises 13 residues. The DNA for the CDR3 is TGTGCCAGCAGTGCCCCTCAGGGAATTGAAGCTTTCTTT. Its protein product is CASSAPQGIEAFF.